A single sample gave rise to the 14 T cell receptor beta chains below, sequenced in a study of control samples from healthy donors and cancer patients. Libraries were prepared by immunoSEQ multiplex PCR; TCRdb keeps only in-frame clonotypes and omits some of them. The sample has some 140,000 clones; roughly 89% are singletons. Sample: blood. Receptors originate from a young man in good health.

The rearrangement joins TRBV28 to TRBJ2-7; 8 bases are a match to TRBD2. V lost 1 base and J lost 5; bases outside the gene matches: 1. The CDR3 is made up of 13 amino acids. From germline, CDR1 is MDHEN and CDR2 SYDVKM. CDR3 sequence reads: CASSLSGRDEQYF. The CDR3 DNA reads TGTGCCAGCAGTTTATCCGGGAGGGACGAGCAGTACTTC.

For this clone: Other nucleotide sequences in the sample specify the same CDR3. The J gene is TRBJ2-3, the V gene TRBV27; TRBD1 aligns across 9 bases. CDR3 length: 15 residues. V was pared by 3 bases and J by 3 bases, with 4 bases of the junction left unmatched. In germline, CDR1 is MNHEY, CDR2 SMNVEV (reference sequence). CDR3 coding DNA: TGTGCCAGCAGTTTTGACAGGGGGGGGACAGATACGCAGTATTTT. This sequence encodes CASSFDRGGTDTQYF.

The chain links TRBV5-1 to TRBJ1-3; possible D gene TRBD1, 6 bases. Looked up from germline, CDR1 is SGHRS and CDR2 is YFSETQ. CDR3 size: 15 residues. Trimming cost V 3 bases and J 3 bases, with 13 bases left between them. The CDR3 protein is CASSYEQGDGNTIYF. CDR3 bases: TGCGCCAGCAGCTACGAACAGGGCGATGGAAACACCATATATTTT.

In nucleotides, the CDR3 is TGTGCCAGCAGTTACTCGAACCTCCTGGGTCAGCCCCAGCATTTT. Its translation is CASSYSNLLGQPQHF. The V gene is TRBV6-2 or TRBV6-3, the J gene TRBJ1-5, with D hard to call. The CDR3 consists of 15 residues. Germline V CDR1 and CDR2: MNHEY, SVGEGT. V gave up 0 bases and J gave up 6 bases, with 12 bases separating them.

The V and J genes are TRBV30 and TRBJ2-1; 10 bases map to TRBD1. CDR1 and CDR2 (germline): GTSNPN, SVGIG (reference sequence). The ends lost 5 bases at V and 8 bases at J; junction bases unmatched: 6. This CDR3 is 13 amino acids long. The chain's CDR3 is CAWGTGEGDEQFF. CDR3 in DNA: TGTGCCTGGGGGACAGGGGAAGGGGATGAGCAGTTCTTC.

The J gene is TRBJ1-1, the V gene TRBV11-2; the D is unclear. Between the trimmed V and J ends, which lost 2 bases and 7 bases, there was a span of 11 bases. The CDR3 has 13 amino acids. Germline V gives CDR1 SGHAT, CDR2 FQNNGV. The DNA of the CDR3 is TGTGCCAGCAGCTTACAAAGTCGCATTGAAGCTTTCTTT. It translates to CASSLQSRIEAFF.

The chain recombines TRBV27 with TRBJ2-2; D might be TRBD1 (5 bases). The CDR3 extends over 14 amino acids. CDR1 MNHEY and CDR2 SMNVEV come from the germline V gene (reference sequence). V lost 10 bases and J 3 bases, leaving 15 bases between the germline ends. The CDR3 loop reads CAIAPQGYTGELFF. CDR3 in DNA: TGTGCCATCGCCCCCCAGGGATACACCGGGGAGCTGTTTTTT.

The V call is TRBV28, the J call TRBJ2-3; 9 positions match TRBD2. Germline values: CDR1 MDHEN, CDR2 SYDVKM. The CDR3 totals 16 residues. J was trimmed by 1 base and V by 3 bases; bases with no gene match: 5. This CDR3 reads CASSFGLAGGTDTQYF. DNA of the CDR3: TGTGCCAGCAGTTTTGGGTTAGCGGGGGGCACAGATACGCAGTATTTT.

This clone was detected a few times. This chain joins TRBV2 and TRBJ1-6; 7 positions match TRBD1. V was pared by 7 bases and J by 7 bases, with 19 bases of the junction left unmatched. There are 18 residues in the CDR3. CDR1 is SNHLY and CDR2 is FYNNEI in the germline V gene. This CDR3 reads CASTRIRDSANLNSPLHF. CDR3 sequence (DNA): TGTGCCAGCACTAGGATCCGGGACAGCGCTAACTTAAATTCACCCCTCCACTTT.

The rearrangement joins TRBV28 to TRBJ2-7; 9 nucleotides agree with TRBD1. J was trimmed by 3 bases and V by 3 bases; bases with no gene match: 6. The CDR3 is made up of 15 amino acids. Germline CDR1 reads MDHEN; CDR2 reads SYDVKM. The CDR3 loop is CASSFTGTGSYEQYF. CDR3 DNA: TGTGCCAGCAGTTTTACCGGGACAGGGAGCTACGAGCAGTACTTC.

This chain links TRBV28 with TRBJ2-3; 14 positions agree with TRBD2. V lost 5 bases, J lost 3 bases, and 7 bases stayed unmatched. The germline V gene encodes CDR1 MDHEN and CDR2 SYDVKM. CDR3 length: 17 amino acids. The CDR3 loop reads CASSQGTSGRWTDTQYF. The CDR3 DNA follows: TGTGCCAGCAGTCAAGGGACTAGCGGGAGATGGACAGATACGCAGTATTTT.

CDR3 in DNA: TGCGCCAGCAGCTTAATGGGGGCGACTAATGAAAAACTGTTTTTT. It yields the protein CASSLMGATNEKLFF. The chain couples TRBV5-1 to TRBJ1-4, with D possibly being TRBD1 (6 bases). CDR3 length equals 15 residues. The ends were cut back, 2 bases at V and 2 bases at J, with 10 bases in the middle. Germline V gives CDR1 SGHRS, CDR2 YFSETQ.

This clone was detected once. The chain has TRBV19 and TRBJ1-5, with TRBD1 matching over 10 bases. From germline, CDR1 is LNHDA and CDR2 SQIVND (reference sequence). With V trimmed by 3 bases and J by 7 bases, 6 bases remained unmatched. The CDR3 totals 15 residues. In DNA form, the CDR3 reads TGTGCCAGTAGTATTGTTGGGACAGGGGTGCAGCCCCAGCATTTT. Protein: CASSIVGTGVQPQHF.

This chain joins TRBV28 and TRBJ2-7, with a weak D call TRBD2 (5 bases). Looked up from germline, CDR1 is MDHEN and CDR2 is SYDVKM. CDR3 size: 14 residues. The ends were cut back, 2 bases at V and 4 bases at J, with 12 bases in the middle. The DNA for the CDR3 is TGTGCCAGCAGTTTAATGAGCGGAACTTACGAGCAGTACTTC. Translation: CASSLMSGTYEQYF.